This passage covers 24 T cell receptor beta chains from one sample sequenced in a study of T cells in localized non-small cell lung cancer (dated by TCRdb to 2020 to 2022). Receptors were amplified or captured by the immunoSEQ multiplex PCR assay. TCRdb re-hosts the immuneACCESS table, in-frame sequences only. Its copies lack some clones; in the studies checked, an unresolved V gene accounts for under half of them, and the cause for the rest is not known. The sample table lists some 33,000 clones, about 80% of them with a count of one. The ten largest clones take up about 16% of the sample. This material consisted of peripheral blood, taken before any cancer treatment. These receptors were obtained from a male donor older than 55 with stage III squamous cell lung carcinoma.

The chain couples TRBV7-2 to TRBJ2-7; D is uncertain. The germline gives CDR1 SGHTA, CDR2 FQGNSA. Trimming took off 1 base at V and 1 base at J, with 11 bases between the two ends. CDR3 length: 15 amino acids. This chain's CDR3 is CASSLDAGISYEQYF. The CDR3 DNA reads TGTGCCAGCAGCTTAGATGCAGGTATATCCTACGAGCAGTACTTC.

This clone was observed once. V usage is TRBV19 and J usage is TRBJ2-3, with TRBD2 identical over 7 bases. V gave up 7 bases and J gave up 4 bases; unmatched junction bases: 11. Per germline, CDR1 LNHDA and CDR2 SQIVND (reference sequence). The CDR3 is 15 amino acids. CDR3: CASKGLGDFPDTQYF. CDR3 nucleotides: TGTGCCAGTAAAGGACTAGGGGATTTCCCAGATACGCAGTATTTT.

CDR3 sequence (DNA): TGTGCCAGCATTCTTACCGGGACCCCTAATTCACCCCTCCACTTT. It codes for CASILTGTPNSPLHF. The rearrangement joins TRBV28 to TRBJ1-6; perhaps TRBD1 as D (5 bases). V was shortened by 7 bases and J by 6 bases, with 16 bases between the two germline ends. This CDR3 is built from 15 residues. Germline CDR1 reads MDHEN; CDR2 reads SYDVKM. The variable domain in full, with the rest retrieved from reference TRBV28 and TRBJ1-6, is DVKVTQSSRYLVKRTGEKVFLECVQDMDHENMFWYRQDPGLGLRLIYFSYDVKMKEKGDIPEGYSVSREKKERFSLILESASTNQTSMYLCASILTGTPNSPLHFGNGTRLTVT.

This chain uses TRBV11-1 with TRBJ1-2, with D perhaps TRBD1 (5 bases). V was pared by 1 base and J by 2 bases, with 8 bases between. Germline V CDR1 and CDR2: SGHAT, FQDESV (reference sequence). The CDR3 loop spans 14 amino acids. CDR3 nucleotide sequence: TGTGCCAGCAGCTTAGGAGAGGGGAACTATGGCTACACCTTC. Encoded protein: CASSLGEGNYGYTF.

The CDR3 DNA reads as TGTGCCAGCTCACTGCACCCGATTAAGGGAAACACCATATATTTT. Its protein product is CASSLHPIKGNTIYF. The chain has TRBV18 and TRBJ1-3; no clear D gene. Between the trimmed V and J ends, which lost 4 bases and 4 bases, there was a span of 14 bases. Germline CDR1 KGHSH, CDR2 LQKENI. The CDR3 totals 15 residues.

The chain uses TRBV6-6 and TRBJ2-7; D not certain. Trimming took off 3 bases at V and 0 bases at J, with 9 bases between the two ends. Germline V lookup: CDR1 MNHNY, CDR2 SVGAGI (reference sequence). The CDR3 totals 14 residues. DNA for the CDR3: TGTGCCAGCAGTTATTACCTTGACTCCTACGAGCAGTACTTC. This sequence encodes CASSYYLDSYEQYF.

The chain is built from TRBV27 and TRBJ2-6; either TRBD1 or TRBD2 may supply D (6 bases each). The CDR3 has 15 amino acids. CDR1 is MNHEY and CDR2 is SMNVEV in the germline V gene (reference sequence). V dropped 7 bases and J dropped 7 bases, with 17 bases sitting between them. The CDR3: CASTNPQGGANVLTF. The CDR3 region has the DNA TGTGCCAGCACCAATCCACAGGGAGGAGCCAACGTCCTGACTTTC.

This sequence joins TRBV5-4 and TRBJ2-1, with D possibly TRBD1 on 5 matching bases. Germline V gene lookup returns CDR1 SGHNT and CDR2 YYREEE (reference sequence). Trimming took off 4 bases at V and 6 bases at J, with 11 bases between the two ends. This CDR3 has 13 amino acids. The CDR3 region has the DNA TGTGCCAGCAGCCTGGGGCGCATCAATGAGCAGTTCTTC. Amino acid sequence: CASSLGRINEQFF.

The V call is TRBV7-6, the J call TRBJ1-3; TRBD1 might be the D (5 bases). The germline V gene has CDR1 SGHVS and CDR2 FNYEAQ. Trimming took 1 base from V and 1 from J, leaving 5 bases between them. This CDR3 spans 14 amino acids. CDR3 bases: TGTGCCAGCAGCTTAGGGGGGTCTGGAAACACCATATATTTT. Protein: CASSLGGSGNTIYF.

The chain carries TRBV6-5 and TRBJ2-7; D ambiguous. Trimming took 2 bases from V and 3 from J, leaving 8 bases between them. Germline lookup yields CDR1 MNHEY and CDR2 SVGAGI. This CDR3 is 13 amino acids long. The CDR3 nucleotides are TGTGCCAGCAGTTACGGTCTCCTCTACGAGCAGTACTTC. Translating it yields CASSYGLLYEQYF.

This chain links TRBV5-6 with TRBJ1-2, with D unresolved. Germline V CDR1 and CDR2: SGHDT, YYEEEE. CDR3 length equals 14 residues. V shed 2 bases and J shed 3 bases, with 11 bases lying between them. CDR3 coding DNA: TGTGCCAGCAGCTTCGGACCGGTGGACTATGGCTACACCTTC. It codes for CASSFGPVDYGYTF.

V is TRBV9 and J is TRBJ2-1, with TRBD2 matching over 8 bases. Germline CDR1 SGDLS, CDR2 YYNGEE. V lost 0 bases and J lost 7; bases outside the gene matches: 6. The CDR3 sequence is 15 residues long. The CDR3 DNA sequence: TGTGCCAGCAGCGTAGAGGGGACTAGGGCTAATGAGCAGTTCTTC. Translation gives CASSVEGTRANEQFF.

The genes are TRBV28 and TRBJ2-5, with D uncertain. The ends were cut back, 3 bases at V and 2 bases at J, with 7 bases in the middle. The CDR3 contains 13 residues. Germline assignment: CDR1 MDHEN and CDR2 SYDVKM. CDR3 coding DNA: TGTGCCAGCAGTTTTGGGCGGCAAGAGACCCAGTACTTC. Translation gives CASSFGRQETQYF.

CDR3 DNA: TGCGCCAGCAGCCTCTCAAGAGGTTCTAATGAAAAACTGTTTTTT. It encodes CASSLSRGSNEKLFF. V usage is TRBV4-3 and J usage is TRBJ1-4; D gene ambiguous. Germline assignment: CDR1 LGHNA and CDR2 YSLEER. Trimming shortened V by 4 bases and J by 3 bases, and 12 bases separated the two germline ends. This CDR3 is 15 amino acids long.

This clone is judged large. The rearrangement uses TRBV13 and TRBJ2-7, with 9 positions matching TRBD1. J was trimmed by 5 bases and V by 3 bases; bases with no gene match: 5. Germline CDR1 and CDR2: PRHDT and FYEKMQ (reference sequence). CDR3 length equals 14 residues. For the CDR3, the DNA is TGTGCCAGCAGCTTGAGACAGGGGGTCCACGAGCAGTACTTC. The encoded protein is CASSLRQGVHEQYF.

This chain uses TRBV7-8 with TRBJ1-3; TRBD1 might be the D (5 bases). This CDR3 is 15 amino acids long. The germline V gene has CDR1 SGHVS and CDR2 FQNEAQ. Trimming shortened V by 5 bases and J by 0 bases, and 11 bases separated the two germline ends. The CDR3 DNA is TGTGCCAGCAGCCGGACAATCTTCTCTGGAAACACCATATATTTT. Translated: CASSRTIFSGNTIYF.

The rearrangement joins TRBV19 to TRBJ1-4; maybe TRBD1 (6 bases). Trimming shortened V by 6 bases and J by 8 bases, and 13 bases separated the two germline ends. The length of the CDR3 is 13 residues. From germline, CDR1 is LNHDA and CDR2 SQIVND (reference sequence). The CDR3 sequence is CASRVQGREKLFF. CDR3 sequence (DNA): TGTGCCAGTAGAGTACAGGGCCGAGAAAAACTGTTTTTT.

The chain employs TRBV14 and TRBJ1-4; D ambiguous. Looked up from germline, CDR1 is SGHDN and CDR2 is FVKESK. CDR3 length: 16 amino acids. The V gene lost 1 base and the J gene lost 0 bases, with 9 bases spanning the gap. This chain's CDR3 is CASSQGGPATNEKLFF. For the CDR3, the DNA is TGTGCCAGCAGCCAAGGAGGGCCCGCAACTAATGAAAAACTGTTTTTT.

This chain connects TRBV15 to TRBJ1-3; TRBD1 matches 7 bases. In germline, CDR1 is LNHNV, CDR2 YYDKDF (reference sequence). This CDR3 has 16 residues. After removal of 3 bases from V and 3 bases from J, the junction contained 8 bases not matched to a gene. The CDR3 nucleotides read TGTGCCACCAGCAGTAATTACAGGGGAAATGGAAACACCATATATTTT. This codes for CATSSNYRGNGNTIYF.

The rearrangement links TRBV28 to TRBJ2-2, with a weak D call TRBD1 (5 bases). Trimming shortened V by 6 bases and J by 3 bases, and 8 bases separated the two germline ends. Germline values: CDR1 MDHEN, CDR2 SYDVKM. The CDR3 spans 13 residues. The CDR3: CASRTAYTGELFF. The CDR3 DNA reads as TGTGCCAGCAGGACAGCCTACACCGGGGAGCTGTTTTTT. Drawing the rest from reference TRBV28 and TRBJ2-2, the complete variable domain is DVKVTQSSRYLVKRTGEKVFLECVQDMDHENMFWYRQDPGLGLRLIYFSYDVKMKEKGDIPEGYSVSREKKERFSLILESASTNQTSMYLCASRTAYTGELFFGEGSRLTVL.

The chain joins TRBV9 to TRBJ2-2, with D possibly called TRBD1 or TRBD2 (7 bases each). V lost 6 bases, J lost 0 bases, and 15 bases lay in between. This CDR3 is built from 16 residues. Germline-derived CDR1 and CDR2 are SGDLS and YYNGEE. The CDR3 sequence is CASTQGGTTNTGELFF. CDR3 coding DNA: TGTGCCAGCACCCAGGGGGGGACAACGAACACCGGGGAGCTGTTTTTT.

In nucleotides, the CDR3 is TGTGCCACCAGCAGAGGGTGGGGCAAGAACACTGAAGCTTTCTTT. Translation: CATSRGWGKNTEAFF. This chain uses TRBV15 with TRBJ1-1; TRBD1 might be the D (5 bases). Germline V lookup: CDR1 LNHNV, CDR2 YYDKDF (reference sequence). The CDR3 spans 15 residues. Trimming pared 1 base from V and 1 base from J, leaving 10 bases between.

This chain's CDR3 is CASSHRAGGQGAQYF. CDR3 coding DNA: TGTGCCAGCAGCCATAGAGCGGGAGGGCAAGGTGCTCAGTACTTC. The genes are TRBV5-4 and TRBJ2-7; 10 bases line up with TRBD2. The CDR3 extends over 15 amino acids. The J segment lost 10 bases and the V segment lost 4 bases, leaving 14 bases of the junction unmatched. The germline CDR1 and CDR2 sequences are SGHNT and YYREEE (reference sequence).

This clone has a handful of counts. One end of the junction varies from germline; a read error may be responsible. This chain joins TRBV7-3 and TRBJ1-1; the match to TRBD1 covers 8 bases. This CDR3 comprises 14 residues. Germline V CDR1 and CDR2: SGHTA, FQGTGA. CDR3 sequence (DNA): TGTGCCAGCAGCTTAACTGGGGCAGGGGGCTTAGTGGAGTGG. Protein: CASSLTGAGGLVEW.